The entry below gives a single TCR beta chain sequence along with its context. The antigen is unknown. The data were obtained in a study of circulating and synovial CD4+ cells in juvenile arthritis. Whole-study findings and limits: Shared-clonotype fractions with synovium likely underestimate full repertoire overlap.

Measured with immunoSEQ multiplex PCR; TCRdb has only the in-frame clones, and not every one. Here the sample spans about 32,000 clones, about 95% being singletons. Germline V gene sequence: CDR1 SGHNT, CDR2 YYREEE (reference sequence). This CDR3 spans 16 amino acids. Losses at the gene ends were 3 bases for V and 0 bases for J; bases not matched to a gene: 6. The chain combines TRBV5-4 with TRBJ2-1; 7 bases map to TRBD2. The clonotype was recovered from a human donor with juvenile idiopathic arthritis. The sample comprised CD4+ T cells from blood. CDR3: CASSSRAGSSYNEQFF. The CDR3 bases are TGTGCCAGCAGCTCCCGAGCGGGAAGCTCCTACAATGAGCAGTTCTTC. Supplemented by reference TRBV5-4 and TRBJ2-1, the full variable domain reads ETGVTQSPTHLIKTRGQQVTLRCSSQSGHNTVSWYQQALGQGPQFIFQYYREEENGRGNFPPRFSGLQFPNYSSELNVNALELDDSALYLCASSSRAGSSYNEQFFGPGTRLTVL.